The 26 T cell receptor beta chains below were found in one sample sequenced in a study of stem cell transplantation in POMP-related autoinflammatory disease. TCRdb's copy holds only in-frame clones and misses some; the assay was immunoSEQ multiplex PCR. The sample has fewer than 30,000 clones, approximately 85% seen once. Sequenced material: CD4+ T cells from PBMCs, taken before stem cell transplantation. All receptors derive from a human donor with POMP-related autoinflammation and immune dysregulation (PRAID).

The genes are TRBV21-1 and TRBJ1-2; the D segment call TRBD1 is taken from the table without a DNA check. TRBV21-1 is designated a pseudogene. The CDR3 loop spans 13 amino acids. CDR3 amino acids: CASRQAANYGYTF. The CDR3 bases are TGTGCCAGCCGACAGGCCGCTAACTATGGCTACACCTTC.

The rearrangement links TRBV5-4 to TRBJ1-3; D is uncertain. Germline V gene sequence: CDR1 SGHNT, CDR2 YYREEE (reference sequence). The CDR3 totals 13 residues. The V and J ends lost 0 bases and 2 bases respectively, with 3 bases between them. Here the CDR3 DNA reads TGTGCCAGCAGCTTGGAGGCTGGAAACACCATATATTTT. It is translated as CASSLEAGNTIYF.

This sequence joins TRBV5-1 and TRBJ1-1, with D perhaps matching TRBD1 (6 bases). The V end was cut by 0 bases, the J end by 7 bases, with 16 bases between. The length of the CDR3 is 15 residues. Germline V lookup: CDR1 SGHRS, CDR2 YFSETQ. CDR3 sequence (DNA): TGCGCCAGCAGCTTGGCGCAGGGGTCAGGAGATGAAGCTTTCTTT. It encodes CASSLAQGSGDEAFF.

CDR3 nucleotides: TGCGCCAGTCGCCCAGGGGGCCGGGAGACCCAGTACTTC. Translation: CASRPGGRETQYF. The gene calls are TRBV5-1 and TRBJ2-5; TRBD1 agrees at 8 bases. The CDR3 covers 13 residues. The junction had 8 bases not matched to a gene; V was cut back by 8 bases and J by 5 bases. Germline CDR1 and CDR2: SGHRS and YFSETQ.

The chain joins TRBV5-4 to TRBJ1-3; D is ambiguous. Trimming took off 0 bases at V and 4 bases at J, with 11 bases between the two ends. This CDR3 spans 15 amino acids. Germline CDR1 is SGHNT and CDR2 is YYREEE (reference sequence). The CDR3 protein is CASSLGGTGGNTIYF. CDR3 DNA: TGTGCCAGCAGCTTGGGCGGTACGGGGGGAAACACCATATATTTT.

As DNA, the CDR3 is TGCGCCAGCAGCTTGGAGGGGGCCGACACCATATATTTT. Protein sequence: CASSLEGADTIYF. The chain joins TRBV5-1 to TRBJ1-3, with 7 bases that match TRBD1. The length of the CDR3 is 13 residues. Germline loops: CDR1 SGHRS, CDR2 YFSETQ. With V trimmed by 0 bases and J by 8 bases, 2 bases remained unmatched.

A word on this clone: The junction differs from germline at one of its ends, possibly a read error. The chain joins TRBV7-7 to TRBJ2-5; D possibly corresponds to TRBD2 (6 bases). CDR1 is SSHAT, CDR2 FNYEAQ, per germline (reference sequence). The length of the CDR3 is 16 residues. CDR3 sequence (DNA): TGTGCTAGCAGCTTAGCCGGGAGTGGCGTCGGGGAGACCCAGTACTTC. Translation gives CASSLAGSGVGETQYF. Complete variable domain (other parts from reference TRBV7-7 and TRBJ2-5): GAGVSQSPRYKVTKRGQDVTLRCDPISSHATLYWYQQALGQGPEFLTYFNYEAQPDKSGLPSDRFSAERPEGSISTLTIQRTEQRDSAMYRCASSLAGSGVGETQYFGPGTRLLVL.

This chain links TRBV6-1 with TRBJ1-4; D is uncertain. Germline V gene data show CDR1 as MNHNS and CDR2 as SASEGT. This CDR3 region has 14 residues. V was trimmed by 2 bases and J by 3 bases, leaving 7 bases between them. CDR3 sequence (DNA): TGTGCCAGCAGTGAACAGGCCTCTAATGAAAAACTGTTTTTT. This encodes CASSEQASNEKLFF.

The V and J genes are TRBV7-6 and TRBJ1-3; no clear D gene. The CDR3 runs to 15 residues. Germline assignment: CDR1 SGHVS and CDR2 FNYEAQ. V shed 1 base and J shed 0 bases, with 7 bases lying between them. DNA for the CDR3: TGTGCCAGCAGCTTAGGGGATTTCTCTGGAAACACCATATATTTT. It yields the protein CASSLGDFSGNTIYF.

The gene calls are TRBV5-1 and TRBJ2-6; D not certain. V dropped 5 bases and J dropped 2 bases, with 5 bases sitting between them. The CDR3 has 13 residues. Germline CDR1 and CDR2: SGHRS and YFSETQ. DNA for the CDR3: TGCGCCAGCAGGAGCGCTGGGGCCAACGTCCTGACTTTC. It codes for CASRSAGANVLTF.

The V call is TRBV7-9, the J call TRBJ2-1; 7 bases match TRBD2. J gave up 8 bases and V 5 bases, and 6 bases lay outside the gene matches. This CDR3 spans 13 amino acids. Germline-derived CDR1 and CDR2 are SEHNR and FQNEAQ (reference sequence). The CDR3 spells CASSMGGVHEQFF. DNA of the CDR3: TGTGCCAGCAGCATGGGAGGGGTACATGAGCAGTTCTTC.

The V and J genes are TRBV6-1 and TRBJ2-1, with TRBD1 as a possible D gene (5 bases). Between the trimmed V and J ends, which lost 4 bases and 2 bases, there was a span of 21 bases. The CDR3 contains 18 residues. Germline V gives CDR1 MNHNS, CDR2 SASEGT. The CDR3 nucleotides read TGTGCCAGCAGTGTACTCAATACAGGTGGCCTCACCTACAATGAGCAGTTCTTC. Its translation is CASSVLNTGGLTYNEQFF.

The V and J genes are TRBV7-9 and TRBJ2-2; D ambiguous. From germline, CDR1 is SEHNR and CDR2 FQNEAQ (reference sequence). Trimming took 2 bases from V and 2 from J, leaving 6 bases between them. CDR3 length: 14 residues. The CDR3 loop is CASSLNSNTGELFF. DNA for the CDR3: TGTGCCAGCAGCTTAAACTCTAACACCGGGGAGCTGTTTTTT.

This chain joins TRBV11-2 and TRBJ2-3; 9 nucleotides line up with TRBD2. This CDR3 spans 17 amino acids. CDR1 and CDR2 (germline): SGHAT, FQNNGV. The V and J ends lost 3 bases and 3 bases, in that order; junction bases with no gene match: 10. CDR3 region: CASSFSLIAGDTDTQYF. The CDR3 nucleotides are TGTGCCAGCAGCTTTTCCCTTATAGCGGGGGATACAGATACGCAGTATTTT.

The V and J genes are TRBV30 and TRBJ2-1; 7 bases are a match to TRBD2. The CDR3 spans 14 residues. The germline V gene has CDR1 GTSNPN and CDR2 SVGIG (reference sequence). Trimming at V came to 5 bases and at J to 2 bases, leaving 6 bases not matched to a gene. CDR3: CAWGSGVAYNEQFF. CDR3 DNA sequence: TGTGCCTGGGGAAGCGGGGTCGCCTACAATGAGCAGTTCTTC.

V and J are TRBV9 and TRBJ2-3; 10 bases fit TRBD1. The CDR3 sequence is 16 residues long. Germline lookup yields CDR1 SGDLS and CDR2 YYNGEE. Trimming removed 1 base from V and 1 base from J; junction bases left unmatched: 3. The CDR3 here is CASSVSGTGGTDTQYF. DNA for the CDR3: TGTGCCAGCAGCGTATCCGGGACAGGGGGCACAGATACGCAGTATTTT.

The chain recombines TRBV27 with TRBJ2-2; D not certain. Germline V lookup: CDR1 MNHEY, CDR2 SMNVEV (reference sequence). This CDR3 region has 17 residues. V gave up 2 bases and J gave up 5 bases, with 18 bases separating them. CDR3 in amino acids: CASSLVGLGPHTGELFF. The CDR3 DNA reads as TGTGCCAGCAGTTTAGTCGGGCTCGGCCCCCATACCGGGGAGCTGTTTTTT.

The rearrangement uses TRBV5-6 and TRBJ1-5; 7 bases agree with TRBD1. The V gene end was trimmed by 1 base and the J gene end by 4 bases; junction bases not matched to a gene: 2. CDR3 length equals 14 residues. Germline-derived CDR1 and CDR2 are SGHDT and YYEEEE. The DNA of the CDR3 is TGTGCCAGCAGCTTGACAGGGGAAAATCAGCCCCAGCATTTT. It yields the protein CASSLTGENQPQHF.

This chain uses TRBV7-9 with TRBJ1-1; D call uncertain. Germline V lookup: CDR1 SEHNR, CDR2 FQNEAQ (reference sequence). This CDR3 is 14 amino acids long. The V gene lost 1 base and the J gene lost 4 bases, with 10 bases spanning the gap. CDR3 region: CASSLGRSGTEAFF. CDR3 DNA: TGTGCCAGCAGCTTAGGGCGGTCTGGCACTGAAGCTTTCTTT.

This clone was seen a single time. The V and J genes are TRBV7-2 and TRBJ2-7; TRBD2 matches 11 bases. V trimming: 6 bases; J trimming: 7 bases; junction bases outside the gene matches: 14. From germline, CDR1 is SGHTA and CDR2 FQGNSA. The CDR3 length is 16 residues. In DNA, the CDR3 is TGTGCCAGCAGTCTCTCCGGACTAGCGGGCGTCAGGGAGCAGTACTTC. Protein sequence: CASSLSGLAGVREQYF. Based on the CDR3 plus reference TRBV7-2 and TRBJ2-7, the full variable domain is GAGVSQSPSNKVTEKGKDVELRCDPISGHTALYWYRQSLGQGLEFLIYFQGNSAPDKSGLPSDRFSAERTGGSVSTLTIQRTQQEDSAVYLCASSLSGLAGVREQYFGPGTRLTVT.

The chain employs TRBV2 and TRBJ2-3, with D possibly being TRBD1 or TRBD2 (7 bases each). The CDR3 is 17 amino acids. Per the germline V gene, CDR1 is SNHLY and CDR2 is FYNNEI. V was clipped by 5 bases and J by 2 bases, with 20 bases between them. The DNA for the CDR3 is TGTGCCAGCAGTTCTCAGGGCAGGGGGACTACCACAGATACGCAGTATTTT. It codes for CASSSQGRGTTTDTQYF.

The chain is built from TRBV7-8 and TRBJ1-2; D remains unclear. The V and J ends lost 1 base and 4 bases respectively, with 13 bases between them. CDR3 length: 15 amino acids. The germline gives CDR1 SGHVS, CDR2 FQNEAQ. CDR3 nucleotide sequence: TGTGCCAGCAGCTTAGACGTGCTACCGACCTATGGCTACACCTTC. It codes for CASSLDVLPTYGYTF.

There are a few counts of this clone. V is TRBV5-4 and J is TRBJ2-2, with D unresolved. Per germline, CDR1 SGHNT and CDR2 YYREEE (reference sequence). With 4 bases removed from V and 7 bases from J, the gap between germline ends came to 8 bases. This CDR3 has 12 amino acids. The CDR3 DNA is TGTGCCAGCAGCCCCGAGGACGGGGAGCTGTTTTTT. This translates into CASSPEDGELFF. The entire variable domain, with the rest obtained from reference TRBV5-4 and TRBJ2-2, is as follows: ETGVTQSPTHLIKTRGQQVTLRCSSQSGHNTVSWYQQALGQGPQFIFQYYREEENGRGNFPPRFSGLQFPNYSSELNVNALELDDSALYLCASSPEDGELFFGEGSRLTVL.

The sample holds a few counts of this clone. V gene TRBV2 combines with J gene TRBJ1-1; D might be TRBD1 (6 bases). Trimming pared 6 bases from V and 2 bases from J, leaving 16 bases between. There are 15 residues in the CDR3. Germline V gene lookup returns CDR1 SNHLY and CDR2 FYNNEI. The CDR3 DNA reads as TGTGCCAGCAGCCCGGGGGGGGCTGATAACACTGAAGCTTTCTTT. Its translation is CASSPGGADNTEAFF.

The chain employs TRBV28 and TRBJ1-1; D gene ambiguous. Trimming shortened V by 7 bases and J by 9 bases, and 15 bases separated the two germline ends. Germline-derived CDR1 and CDR2 are MDHEN and SYDVKM. This CDR3 has 12 residues. The CDR3 here is CASISKPGQAFF. The CDR3 region has the DNA TGTGCCAGCATCTCGAAACCCGGGCAAGCTTTCTTT.

Points on this clone: Sequence at one end of the junction differs from germline and may be a read error. V is TRBV5-6 and J is TRBJ1-2; TRBD1 aligns across 7 bases. This CDR3 comprises 12 residues. Germline V CDR1 and CDR2: SGHDT, YYEEEE. The CDR3 reads CASSNRRRGDSF. CDR3 bases: TGTGCCAGCAGCAACCGCCGCAGGGGGGACTCTTTT. Drawing the rest from reference TRBV5-6 and TRBJ1-2, the complete variable domain is DAGVTQSPTHLIKTRGQQVTLRCSPKSGHDTVSWYQQALGQGPQFIFQYYEEEERQRGNFPDRFSGHQFPNYSSELNVNALLLGDSALYLCASSNRRRGDSFGSGTRLTVV.